This TCR beta chain was found in a study of blood T cells in healthy people across ages. Alongside a J-beta primer mix, a sample-barcoded 5' primer served in a second PCR lasting about 6 to 12 cycles. TCRdb independently ran MiXCR on the 5' RACE reads; one entry per CDR3 protein. The table records about 1.7 million distinct CDR3 sequences, approximately 28% of them present only once. About this clonotype itself: A clone one base away is much larger, so this may be a read error.

The CDR3 spans 12 residues. In germline, CDR1 is MNHEY, CDR2 SVGAGI. V was cut by 7 bases and J by 4 bases, with 10 bases left in between. This TCR was sampled from a woman aged 25 to 39 in good health. Source material: blood. The rearrangement joins TRBV6-5 to TRBJ2-5; D may be TRBD1 (6 bases). The CDR3 nucleotides are TGTGCCAGCAAAGGACAGCGAGAGACCCAGTACTTC. Its translation: CASKGQRETQYF.